Presented here are 14 T cell receptor beta chains from one specimen sequenced in a study of shared clonotypes between healthy human individuals. Naive CD8 isolation took CD45RO-negative cells positively selected for CCR7 and excluded terminally differentiated effector memory CD45RA+ cells. This table comes from immunoSEQ multiplex PCR, and its TCRdb copy is limited to in-frame clones, with some not included. This table has over 2 million clones, roughly 95% appearing once. The specimen was naive CD8+ T cells sorted from blood. Every receptor here comes from a man between 18 and 29 years old in good health.

This chain connects TRBV2 to TRBJ1-2, with 10 bases fitting TRBD1. V lost 2 bases and J lost 3; bases outside the gene matches: 3. The germline CDR1 and CDR2 sequences are SNHLY and FYNNEI. The CDR3 is 15 amino acids. In nucleotides, the CDR3 is TGTGCCAGCAGTGAACCGACAGGGGGCCACTATGGCTACACCTTC. Encoded protein: CASSEPTGGHYGYTF.

V and J are TRBV5-1 and TRBJ2-7; weak D call: TRBD2 (6 bases). CDR3 length equals 16 residues. Trimming cost V 3 bases and J 3 bases, with 19 bases left between them. In germline, CDR1 is SGHRS, CDR2 YFSETQ. The CDR3 DNA reads as TGCGCCAGCAGCTATACTCCGGGAGATCCCGACTACGAGCAGTACTTC. It yields the protein CASSYTPGDPDYEQYF.

The count of this clone is one. The CDR3 sequence is CSVEGWELSYANYGYTF. Here the CDR3 DNA reads TGCAGCGTTGAAGGGTGGGAACTGAGTTACGCTAACTATGGCTACACCTTC. The J gene is TRBJ1-2, the V gene TRBV29-1; D is ambiguous. This CDR3 comprises 17 residues. CDR1 and CDR2 from the germline V gene are SQVTM and ANQGSEA. Trimming left V 1 base short and J 0 bases short, with 18 bases between.

This chain joins TRBV4-3 and TRBJ2-5; the D is unclear. With 3 bases removed from V and 4 bases from J, the gap between germline ends came to 24 bases. The length of the CDR3 is 18 residues. Germline assignment: CDR1 LGHNA and CDR2 YSLEER. CDR3 in amino acids: CASSHSIDQTPAGETQYF. The CDR3 DNA sequence: TGCGCCAGCAGCCACTCCATCGACCAGACTCCGGCAGGAGAGACCCAGTACTTC.

This sequence joins TRBV15 and TRBJ2-5; no definite D call. TRBJ2-7 matches the DNA end more closely, so the J call is doubtful. Germline CDR1 reads LNHNV; CDR2 reads YYDKDF (reference sequence). This CDR3 has 19 residues. This chain's CDR3 is CATSRVGNPDRFYYYEQYF. The CDR3 bases are TGTGCCACCAGCAGGGTTGGGAACCCCGACCGCTTCTACTACTACGAGCAGTACTTC.

The chain employs TRBV6-1 and TRBJ2-2, with D possibly being TRBD1 (6 bases). V gave up 10 bases and J gave up 2 bases, with 17 bases separating them. Germline-derived CDR1 and CDR2 are MNHNS and SASEGT. The CDR3 has 15 amino acids. The CDR3 loop reads CAIDDRYTNTGELFF. CDR3 in DNA: TGTGCCATAGACGACAGGTATACAAACACCGGGGAGCTGTTTTTT.

V is TRBV5-4 and J is TRBJ2-7; weak D call: TRBD2 (6 bases). Trimming pared 4 bases from V and 2 bases from J, leaving 13 bases between. Germline V gives CDR1 SGHNT, CDR2 YYREEE (reference sequence). The CDR3 is 14 amino acids. The CDR3 sequence: CASSEDGEAYEQYF. DNA for the CDR3: TGTGCCAGCAGCGAGGACGGGGAGGCCTACGAGCAGTACTTC. The full variable domain, with the rest looked up from reference TRBV5-4 and TRBJ2-7, is ETGVTQSPTHLIKTRGQQVTLRCSSQSGHNTVSWYQQALGQGPQFIFQYYREEENGRGNFPPRFSGLQFPNYSSELNVNALELDDSALYLCASSEDGEAYEQYFGPGTRLTVT.

This clone was picked up one time. The chain uses TRBV10-3 and TRBJ2-4; D might be TRBD1 (6 bases). This CDR3 has 18 residues. Germline assignment: CDR1 ENHRY and CDR2 SYGVKD. Trimming pared 6 bases from V and 4 bases from J, leaving 25 bases between. In DNA form, the CDR3 reads TGTGCCATCAGCCACGGCAGACTTACTTTGGACAGTAAAAACATTCAGTACTTC. Protein product: CAISHGRLTLDSKNIQYF.

The chain links TRBV9 to TRBJ2-1, with a weak D call TRBD2 (5 bases). In germline, CDR1 is SGDLS, CDR2 YYNGEE. The CDR3 is made up of 15 amino acids. V was pared by 4 bases and J by 6 bases, with 17 bases between. CDR3 sequence: CASSPGGSSLNEQFF. In DNA form, the CDR3 reads TGTGCCAGCAGCCCCGGCGGGTCAAGTCTCAATGAGCAGTTCTTC.

Points on this clone: Different DNA sequences within this sample yield the same CDR3. This chain connects TRBV9 to TRBJ2-7; TRBD1 might be the D (6 bases). Germline-derived CDR1 and CDR2 are SGDLS and YYNGEE. The V gene lost 4 bases and the J gene lost 1 base, with 9 bases spanning the gap. The CDR3 consists of 13 residues. CDR3 loop: CASSMDSSYEQYF. In DNA, the CDR3 is TGTGCCAGCAGCATGGACAGTTCCTACGAGCAGTACTTC.

V and J are TRBV28 and TRBJ1-2, with D possibly TRBD1 on 6 matching bases. This CDR3 comprises 16 residues. V dropped 4 bases and J dropped 8 bases, with 23 bases sitting between them. Germline values: CDR1 MDHEN, CDR2 SYDVKM. Written as DNA, the CDR3 is TGTGCCAGCAGTTCACACCAGACAGGCCGACCGGGAGGCTACACCTTC. Translating gives CASSSHQTGRPGGYTF.

The chain carries TRBV27 and TRBJ2-5; D is unclear. Germline V lookup: CDR1 MNHEY, CDR2 SMNVEV (reference sequence). V dropped 5 bases and J dropped 4 bases, with 20 bases sitting between them. This CDR3 contains 16 residues. This chain's CDR3 is CASSRTPTGLLETQYF. In nucleotides, the CDR3 is TGTGCCAGCAGTCGCACCCCAACCGGGCTTTTAGAGACCCAGTACTTC.

The gene calls are TRBV28 and TRBJ2-1; TRBD2 matches at 10 bases. Germline assignment: CDR1 MDHEN and CDR2 SYDVKM. V lost 6 bases to trimming and J lost 1 base; unmatched junction nucleotides: 6. This CDR3 is 16 amino acids long. The CDR3 DNA follows: TGTGCCAGCAGCCCGCTAGCGGGGGTATCCTACAATGAGCAGTTCTTC. Its protein product is CASSPLAGVSYNEQFF.

The V and J genes are TRBV4-3 and TRBJ2-7, with D hard to call. CDR1 and CDR2 (germline): LGHNA, YSLEER. This CDR3 region has 13 residues. V was pared by 2 bases and J by 4 bases, with 9 bases between. CDR3 amino acids: CASSQSDGYEQYF. DNA of the CDR3: TGCGCCAGCAGCCAATCGGACGGATACGAGCAGTACTTC.